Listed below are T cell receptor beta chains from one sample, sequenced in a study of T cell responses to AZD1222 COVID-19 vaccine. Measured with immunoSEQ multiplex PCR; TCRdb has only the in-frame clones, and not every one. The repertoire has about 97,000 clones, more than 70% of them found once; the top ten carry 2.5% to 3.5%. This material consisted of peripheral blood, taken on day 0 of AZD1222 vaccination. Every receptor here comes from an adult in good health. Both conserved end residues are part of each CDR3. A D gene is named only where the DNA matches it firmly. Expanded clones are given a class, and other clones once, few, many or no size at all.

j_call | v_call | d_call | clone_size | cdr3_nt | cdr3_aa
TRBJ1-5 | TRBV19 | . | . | TGTGCCAGTAGTTCCTCTCGAGGACGTGGGCAGCCCCAGCATTTT | CASSSSRGRGQPQHF
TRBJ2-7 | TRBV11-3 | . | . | TGTGCCAGCAGCTCCCCCCCGGCCTCCTACGAGCAGTACTTC | CASSSPPASYEQYF
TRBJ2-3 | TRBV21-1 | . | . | TGTGCCAGCAGCAAAGCGTGTGCGGGGGGAGTTGGAACAGATACGCAGTATTTT | CASSKACAGGVGTDTQYF
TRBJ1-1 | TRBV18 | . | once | TGTGCCAGCTCTCCAACACAGGGAATGAACACTGAAGCTTTCTTT | CASSPTQGMNTEAFF
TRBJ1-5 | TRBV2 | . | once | TGTGCCAGCAGTGAATCGGGTGTCCAGCCCCAGCATTTT | CASSESGVQPQHF
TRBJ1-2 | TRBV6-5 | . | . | TGTGCCAGCAGTACTAACTATGGCTACACCTTC | CASSTNYGYTF
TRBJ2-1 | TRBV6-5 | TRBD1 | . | TGTGCCAGCAGCCGGGACAGGGGCACCTACAATGAGCAGTTCTTC | CASSRDRGTYNEQFF
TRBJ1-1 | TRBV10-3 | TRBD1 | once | TGTGCCATCGGACAGGGGGTAGAAGGTACTGAAGCTTTCTTT | CAIGQGVEGTEAFF
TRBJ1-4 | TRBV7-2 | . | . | TGTGCCAGCAGCTTAGCCATGTCTAATGAAAAACTGTTTTTT | CASSLAMSNEKLFF
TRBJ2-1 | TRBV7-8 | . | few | TGTGCCAGCAGCTTAGTCGGGGCAGGGGTGGACAATGAGCAGTTCTTC | CASSLVGAGVDNEQFF
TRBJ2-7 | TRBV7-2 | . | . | TGTGCCAGCAGTTTCCAGACAATTCGGGGCGAGCAGTACTTC | CASSFQTIRGEQYF
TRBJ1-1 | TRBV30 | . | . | TGTGCCTGGAAGGGCCGAGAGAACACTGAAGCTTTCTTT | CAWKGRENTEAFF
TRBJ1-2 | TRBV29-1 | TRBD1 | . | TGCAGCGTTGAGGCCGGGACAGGGCTGAAGAGTGGCTACACCTTC | CSVEAGTGLKSGYTF
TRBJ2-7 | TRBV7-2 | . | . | TGTGCCAGCAGCCCAGACAGGCACGAGCAGTACTTC | CASSPDRHEQYF
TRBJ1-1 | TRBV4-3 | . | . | TGCGCCAGCAGCCGGGACGCGCAGGGGAATACTGAAGCTTTCTTT | CASSRDAQGNTEAFF
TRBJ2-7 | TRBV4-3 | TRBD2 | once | TGCGCCAGCAGCCAAGATAGCCAGCGGGGGGTCCACGAGCAGTACTTC | CASSQDSQRGVHEQYF
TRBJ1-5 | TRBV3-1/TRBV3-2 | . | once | TGTGCCAGCAGCCAAGATGGGCGGCAGCCCCAGCATTTT | CASSQDGRQPQHF
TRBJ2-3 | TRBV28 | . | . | TGTGCCAGCAAGGTTAGCGAGAGCACAGATACGCAGTATTTT | CASKVSESTDTQYF
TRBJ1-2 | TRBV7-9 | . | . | TGTGCCAGCAGCGCCGTCAACGGCCTAAGCTACACCTTC | CASSAVNGLSYTF
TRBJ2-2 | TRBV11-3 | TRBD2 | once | TGTGCCAGCAGCTTATCGGGGGGCACCGGGGAGCTGTTTTTT | CASSLSGGTGELFF
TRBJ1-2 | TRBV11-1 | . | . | TGTGCCAGCAGCTCAGGACGCGGACGGATCAACTATGGCTACACCTTC | CASSSGRGRINYGYTF
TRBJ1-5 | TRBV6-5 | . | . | TGTGCCAGCACCATAGGGGGGAGCAATCAGCCCCAGCATTTT | CASTIGGSNQPQHF
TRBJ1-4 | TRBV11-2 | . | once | TGTGCCAGCAGCTTTACGGGGACTGGAGATGAAAAACTGTTTTTT | CASSFTGTGDEKLFF
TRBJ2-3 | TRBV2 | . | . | TGTGCCAGCAGTACCGCCGGACCCCTGGGCACAGATACGCAGTATTTT | CASSTAGPLGTDTQYF
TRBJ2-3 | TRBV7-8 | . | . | TGTGCCAGCAGCTTATACGACAGCAACACAGATACGCAGTATTTT | CASSLYDSNTDTQYF
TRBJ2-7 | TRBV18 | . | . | TGTGCCAGCTCACCCCTACCGGAAGCCTACGAGCAGTACTTC | CASSPLPEAYEQYF
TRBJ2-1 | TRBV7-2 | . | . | TGTGCCAGCAGCTTAGGCCTAGCGATACACAATGAGCAGTTCTTC | CASSLGLAIHNEQFF
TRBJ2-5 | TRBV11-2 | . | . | TGTGCCAGCAGCAAATTCGCAGGGGAAGAGACCCAGTACTTC | CASSKFAGEETQYF
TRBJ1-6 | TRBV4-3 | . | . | TGCGCCAGCAGCCCCGGGGCTGATAATTCACCCCTCCACTTT | CASSPGADNSPLHF
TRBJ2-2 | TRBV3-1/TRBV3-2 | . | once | TGTGCCAGCAGCCAGACCGGGGAGCTGTTTTTT | CASSQTGELFF
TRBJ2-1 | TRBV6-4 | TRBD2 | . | TGTGCCAGCAGTGACAACGGGGGGGGGTACAATGAGCAGTTCTTC | CASSDNGGGYNEQFF
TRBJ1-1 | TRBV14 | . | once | TGTGCCAGCAGCCAAACTCCGGGTTCAGAAGCTTTCTTT | CASSQTPGSEAFF
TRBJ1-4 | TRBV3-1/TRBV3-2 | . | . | TGTGCCAGCAGCCAGGGGGTGTATAATGAAAAACTGTTTTTT | CASSQGVYNEKLFF
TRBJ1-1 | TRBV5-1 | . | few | TGCGCCAGCAGCTGGAAGGGAGCGAACACTGAAGCTTTCTTT | CASSWKGANTEAFF
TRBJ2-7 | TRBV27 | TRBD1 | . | TGTGCCAGCAGACGGACAGGGACATACGAGCAGTACTTC | CASRRTGTYEQYF
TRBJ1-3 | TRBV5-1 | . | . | TGCGCCAGCAGCTTAATTGGCAGCCACTCTGGAAACACCATATATTTT | CASSLIGSHSGNTIYF
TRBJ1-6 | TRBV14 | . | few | TGTGCCAGCAGCCGACTAGCCCGGGACGCCGAGCGAGGGGCCCTCCACTTT | CASSRLARDAERGALHF
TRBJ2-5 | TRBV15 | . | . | TGTGCCACCAGCATCCCGGGACACGGCTTGTTGGAGACCCAGTACTTC | CATSIPGHGLLETQYF
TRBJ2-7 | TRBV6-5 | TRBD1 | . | TGTGCCACGCGGACAGGCTCCTACGAGCAGTACTTC | CATRTGSYEQYF
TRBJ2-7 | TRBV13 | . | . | TGTGCCAGCAGCTCCGGGGGCAGGGTAGACTACGAGCAGTACTTC | CASSSGGRVDYEQYF
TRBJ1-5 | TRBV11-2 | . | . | TGTGCCAGCAGCTTAGGTCCCGGGGGAGAATATAGCAATCAGCCCCAGCATTTT | CASSLGPGGEYSNQPQHF
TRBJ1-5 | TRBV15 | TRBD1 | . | TGTGCCACCAGCACGGACAGGGTGGGGGTCAATCAGCCCCAGCATTTT | CATSTDRVGVNQPQHF
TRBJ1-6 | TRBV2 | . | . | TGTGCCAGCAGAGCCCGAGTAGGACAGTTTAATTCACCCCTCCACTTT | CASRARVGQFNSPLHF
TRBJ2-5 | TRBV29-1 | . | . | TGCAGCGTAGCCCAAGAGACCCAGTACTTC | CSVAQETQYF
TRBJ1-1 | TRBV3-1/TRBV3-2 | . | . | TGTGCCAGCAGCTCAAGGGGAGGGTTGAACACTGAAGCTTTCTTT | CASSSRGGLNTEAFF
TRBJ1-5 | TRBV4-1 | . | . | TGCGCCAGCAGCCAAGGTCCAGGGAGCAATCAGCCCCAGCATTTT | CASSQGPGSNQPQHF
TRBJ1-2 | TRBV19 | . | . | TGTGCCAGTAGTTTGTACCCAGGGAAGAGGGATGGCTACACCTTC | CASSLYPGKRDGYTF
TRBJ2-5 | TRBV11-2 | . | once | TGTGCCAGCAGGGGAGCCGGGGCGCTTTATGGGGAGACCCAGTACTTC | CASRGAGALYGETQYF
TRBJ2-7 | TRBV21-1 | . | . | TGTGCCAGCAGCACTGGACAGGTGCTCTCCTACGAGCAGTACTTC | CASSTGQVLSYEQYF
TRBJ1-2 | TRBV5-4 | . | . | TGTGCCAGCAGCTCGGCCGGGGGCGGCTATGGCTACACCTTC | CASSSAGGGYGYTF
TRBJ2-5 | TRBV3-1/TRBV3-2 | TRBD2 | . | TGTGCCAGCAGCCAAGACGGGTGGAGCGGGGACACCCAGTACTTC | CASSQDGWSGDTQYF
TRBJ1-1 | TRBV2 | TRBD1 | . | TGTGCCAGCAGTGTCTATGGACAGGTGAACACTGAAGCTTTCTTT | CASSVYGQVNTEAFF
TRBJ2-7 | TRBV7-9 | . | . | TGTGCCAGCAGCTTAGGCCTCTACGCCGGAGAGCAGTACTTC | CASSLGLYAGEQYF
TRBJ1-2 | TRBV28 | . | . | TGTGCCACCAGGGACGGCGGAAACTATGGCTACACCTTC | CATRDGGNYGYTF